What follows describes a single T cell receptor (beta chain). Its antigen is not identified. Time point here: healthy volunteer bleed at 2 weeks. Whole blood that had not been fractionated was the source of extracted total RNA. This sample stems from a study of human T cells and chemical hapten exposure. Study at large: Small differences in pooled library volume mainly drove the variation in TCR yields per sample.

This CDR3 comprises 12 residues. Trimming cost V 7 bases and J 3 bases; bases outside gene matches: 4. Germline V CDR1 and CDR2: DFQATT, SNEGSKA (reference sequence). Individual cDNA molecules received unique molecular identifiers in the library. Per the study methods: Between 23,224 and 690,600 TCRs appeared in each sample, and the median stood at 95,638. TCRdb recomputed calls from the RACE reads with MiXCR, one row per CDR3 protein. TCRdb assigned the V and J calls; the authors' analysis was not used. Among tens of thousands of distinct CDR3 sequences listed, over 8% were seen once. The study, taken as a whole, reports: With regard to DPC sensitization, TCRs above 1 in 1000 frequency did not change.

Sequencing was done on a sample of whole blood. This clonotype was sampled from a female donor in good health. Some clones in this sample may be carry-over from other donors' samples. The chain couples TRBV20-1 to TRBJ2-3, with 7 positions matching TRBD1. The DNA of the CDR3 is TGCAGTGGTCAGGGGGAAACAGATACGCAGTATTTT. Translation gives CSGQGETDTQYF.